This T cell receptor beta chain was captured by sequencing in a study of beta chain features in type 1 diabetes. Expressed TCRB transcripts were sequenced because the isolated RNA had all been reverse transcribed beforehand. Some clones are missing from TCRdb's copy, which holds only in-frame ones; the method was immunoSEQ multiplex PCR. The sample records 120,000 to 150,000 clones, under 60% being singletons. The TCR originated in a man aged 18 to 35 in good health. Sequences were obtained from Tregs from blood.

CDR3 amino acids: CASTGGGAGYNEQFF. The CDR3 region has the DNA TGTGCCAGCACTGGCGGGGGGGCGGGATACAATGAGCAGTTCTTC. This sequence joins TRBV6-5 and TRBJ2-1; 9 nucleotides line up with TRBD2. Trimming cost V 7 bases and J 4 bases; bases outside gene matches: 8. CDR1 is MNHEY, CDR2 SVGAGI, per germline. The length of the CDR3 is 15 residues.